This TCR beta chain was sequenced for a study of control samples from healthy donors and cancer patients. TCRdb's table, derived via immunoSEQ multiplex PCR, lists solely in-frame clones and lacks some. The sample contains roughly 200,000 clones, approximately 95% of which appear only once. From germline, CDR1 is WNHNN and CDR2 SYGVQD (reference sequence). The CDR3 is 15 amino acids. V lost 6 bases and J 6 bases, leaving 18 bases between the germline ends. Sequencing input: blood. This TCR was sampled from a man between 18 and 35 years old in good health. The rearrangement uses TRBV10-1 and TRBJ2-1; TRBD1 is a possible D gene (6 bases). CDR3 sequence: CASRPAGAPPNEQFF. CDR3 nucleotides: TGCGCCAGCAGGCCAGCAGGGGCTCCACCCAATGAGCAGTTCTTC.